This passage covers 5 T cell receptor beta chains from one sample sequenced in a study of PD-L1 blockade in urothelial cancer. Sequencing was performed with immunoSEQ multiplex PCR; in TCRdb, only in-frame clones are kept and a portion is missing. The sample has about 120,000 clones, about 89% seen once. Regarding time point: peripheral blood 6 weeks after treatment start. Sample: PBMCs, taken around atezolizumab (anti-PD-L1) treatment. The receptors were sampled from a man in his 60s with urothelial cancer.

The rearrangement uses TRBV28 and TRBJ2-1; TRBD2 matches 8 bases. The germline CDR1 and CDR2 sequences are MDHEN and SYDVKM. This CDR3 region has 15 residues. V dropped 6 bases and J dropped 2; count of bases not matched to a gene: 6. CDR3 loop: CASSKSGGAYNEQFF. The CDR3 DNA reads TGTGCCAGCAGCAAAAGCGGGGGCGCCTACAATGAGCAGTTCTTC.

The CDR3 protein is CASSQTGVGNTEAFF. The CDR3 coding sequence is TGTGCCAGCAGCCAGACAGGGGTCGGGAACACTGAAGCTTTCTTT. This chain joins TRBV14 and TRBJ1-1; 8 bases line up with TRBD1. Germline V gene lookup returns CDR1 SGHDN and CDR2 FVKESK. The CDR3 length is 15 residues. Germline trimming cut 3 bases from V and 1 base from J; bases unmatched to any gene: 4.

This chain connects TRBV28 to TRBJ1-1; D call uncertain. This CDR3 has 13 residues. V was cut by 2 bases and J by 2 bases, with 6 bases left in between. The germline CDR1 and CDR2 sequences are MDHEN and SYDVKM. CDR3 nucleotide sequence: TGTGCCAGCAGTTTAGGAGTTAACACTGAAGCTTTCTTT. The encoded protein is CASSLGVNTEAFF.

The V and J genes are TRBV19 and TRBJ1-2; tentatively, D is TRBD1 (5 bases). V lost 5 bases and J lost 6, with 19 bases in between. The CDR3 extends over 15 amino acids. The germline V gene has CDR1 LNHDA and CDR2 SQIVND (reference sequence). This CDR3 is CASSPQGLSRDGYTF. Here the CDR3 DNA reads TGTGCCAGTAGTCCCCAGGGCCTCTCCCGGGATGGCTACACCTTC.

The chain employs TRBV18 and TRBJ2-1, with no clear D. The V gene's germline CDR1 is KGHSH and CDR2 LQKENI. V lost 3 bases to trimming and J lost 5 bases, with 11 bases between them. The CDR3 runs to 14 residues. CDR3 bases: TGTGCCAGCTCACCCCCGGTTGTCGACAATGAGCAGTTCTTC. Translated, it gives CASSPPVVDNEQFF.